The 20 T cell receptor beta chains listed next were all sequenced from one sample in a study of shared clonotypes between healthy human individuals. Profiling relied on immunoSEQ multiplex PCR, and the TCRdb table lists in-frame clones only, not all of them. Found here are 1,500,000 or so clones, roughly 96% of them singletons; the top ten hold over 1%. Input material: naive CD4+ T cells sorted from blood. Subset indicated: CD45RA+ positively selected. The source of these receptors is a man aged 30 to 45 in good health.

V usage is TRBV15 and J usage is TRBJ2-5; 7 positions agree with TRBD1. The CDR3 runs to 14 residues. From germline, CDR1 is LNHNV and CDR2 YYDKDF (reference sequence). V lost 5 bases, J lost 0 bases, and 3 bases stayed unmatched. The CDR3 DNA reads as TGTGCCACCAGCGAGACAGGGTACCAAGAGACCCAGTACTTC. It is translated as CATSETGYQETQYF.

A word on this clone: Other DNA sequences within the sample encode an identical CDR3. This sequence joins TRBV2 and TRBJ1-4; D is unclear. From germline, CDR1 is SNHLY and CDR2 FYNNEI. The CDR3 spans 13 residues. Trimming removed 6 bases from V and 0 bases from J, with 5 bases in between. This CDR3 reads CASRGTTNEKLFF. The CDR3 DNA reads TGTGCCAGCAGGGGGACAACTAATGAAAAACTGTTTTTT.

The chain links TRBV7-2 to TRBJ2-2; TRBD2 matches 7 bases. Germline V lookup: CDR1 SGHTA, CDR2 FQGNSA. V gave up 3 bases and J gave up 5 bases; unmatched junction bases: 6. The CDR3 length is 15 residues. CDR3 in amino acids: CASSFRLARTGELFF. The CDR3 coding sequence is TGTGCCAGCAGCTTCAGACTAGCTCGGACCGGGGAGCTGTTTTTT.

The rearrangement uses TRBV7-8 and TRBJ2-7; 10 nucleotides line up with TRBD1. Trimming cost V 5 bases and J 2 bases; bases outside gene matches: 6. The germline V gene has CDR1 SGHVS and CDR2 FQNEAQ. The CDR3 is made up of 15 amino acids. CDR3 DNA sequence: TGTGCCAGCAGCGCCCGGGACAGGGGAACCTACGAGCAGTACTTC. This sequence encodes CASSARDRGTYEQYF.

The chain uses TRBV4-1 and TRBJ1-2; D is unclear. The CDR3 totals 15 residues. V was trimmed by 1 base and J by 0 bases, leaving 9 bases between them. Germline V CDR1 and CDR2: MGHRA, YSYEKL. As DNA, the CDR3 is TGCGCCAGCAGCCAAGTCCTGGGTTCTAACTATGGCTACACCTTC. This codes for CASSQVLGSNYGYTF.

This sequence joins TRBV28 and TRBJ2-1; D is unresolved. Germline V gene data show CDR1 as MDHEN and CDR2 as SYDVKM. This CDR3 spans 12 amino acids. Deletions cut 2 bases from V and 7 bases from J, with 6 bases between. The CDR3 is CASSLTMNEQFF. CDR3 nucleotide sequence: TGTGCCAGCAGTTTAACCATGAATGAGCAGTTCTTC.

The CDR3 spells CASSIAAADTQYF. The CDR3 bases are TGTGCCAGTAGTATCGCGGCCGCAGATACGCAGTATTTT. J is TRBJ2-3 and V is TRBV19; D unclear. Trimming shortened V by 3 bases and J by 4 bases, and 8 bases separated the two germline ends. The CDR3 extends over 13 amino acids. In germline, CDR1 is LNHDA, CDR2 SQIVND (reference sequence).

The CDR3 protein is CASSAGGRTGELFF. CDR3 nucleotides: TGTGCCAGCAGTGCGGGGGGCCGGACCGGGGAGCTGTTTTTT. The chain joins TRBV14 to TRBJ2-2, with 8 bases matching TRBD2. CDR1 and CDR2 (germline): SGHDN, FVKESK. Trimming cost V 6 bases and J 5 bases; bases outside gene matches: 5. The length of the CDR3 is 14 residues.

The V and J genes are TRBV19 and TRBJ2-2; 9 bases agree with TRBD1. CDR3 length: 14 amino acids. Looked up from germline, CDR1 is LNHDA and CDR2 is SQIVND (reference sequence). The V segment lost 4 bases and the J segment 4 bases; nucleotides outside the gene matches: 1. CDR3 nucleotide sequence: TGTGCCAGTAGTACGACAGGGGGCACCGGGGAGCTGTTTTTT. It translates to CASSTTGGTGELFF. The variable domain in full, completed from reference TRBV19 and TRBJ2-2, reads DGGITQSPKYLFRKEGQNVTLSCEQNLNHDAMYWYRQDPGQGLRLIYYSQIVNDFQKGDIAEGYSVSREKKESFPLTVTSAQKNPTAFYLCASSTTGGTGELFFGEGSRLTVL.

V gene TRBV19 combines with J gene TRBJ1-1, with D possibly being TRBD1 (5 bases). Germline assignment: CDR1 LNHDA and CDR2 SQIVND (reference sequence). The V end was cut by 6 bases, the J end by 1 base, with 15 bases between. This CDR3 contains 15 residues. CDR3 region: CASRPTEIPNTEAFF. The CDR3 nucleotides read TGTGCCAGTAGACCGACAGAGATTCCGAACACTGAAGCTTTCTTT.

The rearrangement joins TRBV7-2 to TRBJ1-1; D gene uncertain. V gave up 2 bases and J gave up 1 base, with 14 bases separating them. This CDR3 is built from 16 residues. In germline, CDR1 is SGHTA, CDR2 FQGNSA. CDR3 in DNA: TGTGCCAGCAGCTTACTCGGCCCGAGTAAGAACACTGAAGCTTTCTTT. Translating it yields CASSLLGPSKNTEAFF.

The CDR3 nucleotides are TGTGCCAGCAGCCCTGGGAGGGGAGGCAGGAGGAATGAGCAGTTCTTC. It specifies CASSPGRGGRRNEQFF. The V gene is TRBV28, the J gene TRBJ2-1; TRBD2 matches at 7 bases. CDR1 is MDHEN, CDR2 SYDVKM, per germline. V trimming: 6 bases; J trimming: 7 bases; junction bases outside the gene matches: 15. This CDR3 has 16 residues.

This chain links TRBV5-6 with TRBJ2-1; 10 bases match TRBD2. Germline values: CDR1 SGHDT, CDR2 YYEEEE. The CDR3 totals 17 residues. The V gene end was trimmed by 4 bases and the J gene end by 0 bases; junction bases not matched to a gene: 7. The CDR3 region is CASSGGLAASSYNEQFF. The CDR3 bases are TGTGCCAGCAGCGGCGGACTAGCGGCAAGCTCCTACAATGAGCAGTTCTTC.

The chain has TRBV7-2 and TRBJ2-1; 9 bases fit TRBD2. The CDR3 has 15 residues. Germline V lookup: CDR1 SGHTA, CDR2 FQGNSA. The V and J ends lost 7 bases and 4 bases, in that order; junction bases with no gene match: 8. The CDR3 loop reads CASKRRLADYNEQFF. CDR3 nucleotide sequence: TGTGCCAGCAAAAGGAGACTAGCGGATTACAATGAGCAGTTCTTC.

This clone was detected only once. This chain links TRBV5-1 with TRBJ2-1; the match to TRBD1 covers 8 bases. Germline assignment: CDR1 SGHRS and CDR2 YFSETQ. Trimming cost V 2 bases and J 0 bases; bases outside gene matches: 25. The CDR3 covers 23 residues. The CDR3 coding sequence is TGCGCCAGCAGCTTAGACAGACGACAGGGGAGTAGTCTCAGTCCGAGCTCCTACAATGAGCAGTTCTTC. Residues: CASSLDRRQGSSLSPSSYNEQFF.

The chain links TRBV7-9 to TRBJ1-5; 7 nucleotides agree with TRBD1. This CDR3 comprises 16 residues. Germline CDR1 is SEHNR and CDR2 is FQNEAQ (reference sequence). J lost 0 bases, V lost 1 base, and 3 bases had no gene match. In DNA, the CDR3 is TGTGCCAGCAGCTTAGGAAGACAGGGTAGCAATCAGCCCCAGCATTTT. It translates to CASSLGRQGSNQPQHF.

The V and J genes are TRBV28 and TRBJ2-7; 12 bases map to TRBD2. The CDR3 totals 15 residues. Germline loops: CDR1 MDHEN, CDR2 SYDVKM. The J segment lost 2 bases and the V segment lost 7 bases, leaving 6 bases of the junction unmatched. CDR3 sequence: CASTTLAGGAYEQYF. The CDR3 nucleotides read TGTGCCAGCACCACCCTAGCGGGAGGGGCCTACGAGCAGTACTTC.

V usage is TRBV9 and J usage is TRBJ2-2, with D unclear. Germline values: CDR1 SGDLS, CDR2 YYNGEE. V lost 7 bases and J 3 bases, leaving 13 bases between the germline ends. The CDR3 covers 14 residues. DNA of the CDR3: TGTGCCAGCCGGCTCGAGCCCCACACCGGGGAGCTGTTTTTT. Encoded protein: CASRLEPHTGELFF.

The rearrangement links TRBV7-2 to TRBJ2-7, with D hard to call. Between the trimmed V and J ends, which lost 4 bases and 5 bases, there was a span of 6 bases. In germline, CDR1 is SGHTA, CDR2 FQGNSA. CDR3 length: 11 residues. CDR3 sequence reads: CASSSADEQYF. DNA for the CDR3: TGTGCCAGCAGCTCAGCAGACGAGCAGTACTTC. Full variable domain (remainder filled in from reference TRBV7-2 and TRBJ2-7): GAGVSQSPSNKVTEKGKDVELRCDPISGHTALYWYRQSLGQGLEFLIYFQGNSAPDKSGLPSDRFSAERTGGSVSTLTIQRTQQEDSAVYLCASSSADEQYFGPGTRLTVT.

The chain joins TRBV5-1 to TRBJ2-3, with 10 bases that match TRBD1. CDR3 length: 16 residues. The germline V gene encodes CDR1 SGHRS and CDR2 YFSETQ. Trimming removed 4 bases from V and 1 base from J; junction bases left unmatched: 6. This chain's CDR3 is CASSPATGGGTDTQYF. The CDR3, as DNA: TGCGCCAGCAGCCCAGCGACAGGGGGCGGCACAGATACGCAGTATTTT.